This T cell receptor beta chain came from a study of shared clonotypes between healthy human individuals. The split of CD4+ cells yielded CD45RA+ naive and CD45RA-negative memory subsets. Using immunoSEQ multiplex PCR, the repertoire was profiled, and TCRdb retains in-frame clones only, with some absent. Here the sample spans some 2,500,000 clones, around 90% being singletons. This clonotype originated in a man between 18 and 29 years old in good health. Some clones in this sample may be carry-over from other donors' samples. Sequenced material: naive CD4+ T cells from PBMCs. The subset denotes: CD45RA+ positively selected.

The CDR3 loop reads CASSPTGGDTQYF. The CDR3, as DNA: TGCGCCAGCAGCCCCACCGGGGGGGATACGCAGTATTTT. The chain links TRBV5-1 to TRBJ2-3; TRBD2 matches at 7 bases. This CDR3 spans 13 amino acids. The junction had 5 bases not matched to a gene; V was cut back by 4 bases and J by 6 bases. CDR1 is SGHRS, CDR2 YFSETQ, per germline.